The rows below give T cell receptor beta chains drawn from one sample of a study of shared clonotypes between healthy human individuals. The table came from immunoSEQ multiplex PCR; TCRdb's copy has only in-frame clones and leaves some out. The data hold approximately 2,000,000 clones, with over 85% observed a single time. The sample was naive CD8+ T cells from PBMCs. The receptor source for this set is a man aged 18 to 30 in good health. Some clones in this sample may be carry-over from other donors' samples. The CDR3 runs from the conserved cysteine through the conserved F or W. The D gene is left open where the match is weak. Clone size is shown for a subset of rows, as once, few, many or a class of expanded clone.

CDR3: CASSAGPGQASYEQYF
J: TRBJ2-7
D: TRBD1
size: .
V: TRBV9

CDR3: CASRSSGAYNEQFF
J: TRBJ2-1
D: TRBD2
size: .
V: TRBV6-5

CDR3: CASIVTLSSYNSPLHF
J: TRBJ1-6
D: .
size: .
V: TRBV6-6

CDR3: CASSIGHLYEQYF
J: TRBJ2-7
D: .
size: .
V: TRBV19

CDR3: CASSSGSFSYEQYF
J: TRBJ2-7
D: .
size: .
V: TRBV7-9

CDR3: CASSPGPYTGELFF
J: TRBJ2-2
D: .
size: .
V: TRBV7-2

CDR3: CASSSLDTGIETQYF
J: TRBJ2-5
D: .
size: .
V: TRBV7-9

CDR3: CASSDSFGELFF
J: TRBJ2-2
D: .
size: .
V: TRBV6-4

CDR3: CASSPLKTGYNEQFF
J: TRBJ2-1
D: .
size: .
V: TRBV14

CDR3: CASSAWTAGEQYF
J: TRBJ2-7
D: .
size: .
V: TRBV9

CDR3: CATHATDRVNTEAFF
J: TRBJ1-1
D: TRBD1
size: once
V: TRBV6-1

CDR3: CASSVGQGEAFF
J: TRBJ1-1
D: TRBD1
size: .
V: TRBV9

CDR3: CASSVAAGHSTDTQYF
J: TRBJ2-3
D: .
size: once
V: TRBV9

CDR3: CSAEALGGYTF
J: TRBJ1-2
D: .
size: .
V: TRBV29-1

CDR3: CASSYYGAARDYGYTF
J: TRBJ1-2
D: .
size: .
V: TRBV5-1

CDR3: CASSQDYTEAYEQYF
J: TRBJ2-7
D: .
size: .
V: TRBV4-1

CDR3: CASSLDLMGTYEQYF
J: TRBJ2-7
D: .
size: few
V: TRBV11-2

CDR3: CASSLSRGSNQPQHF
J: TRBJ1-5
D: .
size: once
V: TRBV27

CDR3: CASSQLQGNGYEQYF
J: TRBJ2-7
D: .
size: .
V: TRBV4-2

CDR3: CASSQRRQGGKETQYF
J: TRBJ2-5
D: .
size: .
V: TRBV4-1

CDR3: CSVEEVGRRSTDTQYF
J: TRBJ2-3
D: .
size: .
V: TRBV29-1

CDR3: CSVTIQGNYGYTF
J: TRBJ1-2
D: TRBD1
size: .
V: TRBV29-1

CDR3: CASSYGHTYEQYF
J: TRBJ2-7
D: .
size: .
V: TRBV27

CDR3: CASSVEVADTGELFF
J: TRBJ2-2
D: .
size: .
V: TRBV9

CDR3: CASSFRAGYEQYF
J: TRBJ2-7
D: TRBD2
size: .
V: TRBV27

CDR3: CASSIFGQNYEQYF
J: TRBJ2-7
D: .
size: .
V: TRBV6-5

CDR3: CASSFDRGGYEQYF
J: TRBJ2-7
D: TRBD1
size: once
V: TRBV27

CDR3: CASGVQGQQLFYGEQYF
J: TRBJ2-7
D: TRBD1
size: .
V: TRBV2

CDR3: CASTYRKNTEAFF
J: TRBJ1-1
D: .
size: .
V: TRBV19

CDR3: CASSSPTSGSEDTQYF
J: TRBJ2-3
D: TRBD2
size: .
V: TRBV11-2

CDR3: CASSLVVSYEQYF
J: TRBJ2-7
D: .
size: .
V: TRBV28

CDR3: CASSYQTFTREDTQYF
J: TRBJ2-3
D: .
size: .
V: TRBV6-5

CDR3: CASSLGQGYNEQFF
J: TRBJ2-1
D: .
size: .
V: TRBV7-7

CDR3: CASSLSTREEQYF
J: TRBJ2-7
D: .
size: .
V: TRBV28

CDR3: CASSHDRGHGETQYF
J: TRBJ2-5
D: TRBD1
size: .
V: TRBV7-9

CDR3: CASSDQAGSPYEQYF
J: TRBJ2-7
D: TRBD2
size: .
V: TRBV25-1

CDR3: CASSLAFSGEQFF
J: TRBJ2-1
D: .
size: .
V: TRBV27

CDR3: CASLAGENNEQFF
J: TRBJ2-1
D: TRBD2
size: .
V: TRBV6-1

CDR3: CASSYEGLAYEQYF
J: TRBJ2-7
D: .
size: few
V: TRBV19

CDR3: CAWRVPDSNQPQHF
J: TRBJ1-5
D: .
size: .
V: TRBV30

CDR3: CASTETLASYEQYF
J: TRBJ2-7
D: .
size: .
V: TRBV19

CDR3: CASSGGQVQETQYF
J: TRBJ2-5
D: TRBD1
size: .
V: TRBV10-2

CDR3: CASSRGLAGVTDTQYF
J: TRBJ2-3
D: TRBD2
size: .
V: TRBV7-8

CDR3: CASNPWGLMNTEAFF
J: TRBJ1-1
D: .
size: .
V: TRBV27

CDR3: CASSFIPGQGCRSPVLEVYNEQFF
J: TRBJ2-1
D: .
size: .
V: TRBV12-1

CDR3: CASSPLTRGEQFF
J: TRBJ2-1
D: .
size: .
V: TRBV4-2

CDR3: CASSPLGEGAMNTEAFF
J: TRBJ1-1
D: .
size: .
V: TRBV11-3

CDR3: CASSLVPGGGYTF
J: TRBJ1-2
D: .
size: .
V: TRBV5-6

CDR3: CASSFAGGGNQPQHF
J: TRBJ1-5
D: .
size: .
V: TRBV27

CDR3: CASSKETQVLGGYTF
J: TRBJ1-2
D: .
size: .
V: TRBV21-1